This T cell receptor (beta chain) was retrieved from a study of shared clonotypes between healthy human individuals. Overall study: Per-donor plates numbered three CD4 naive, three CD4 memory, two CD8 naive and one CD8 memory. Findings of the study overall: Generation of non-shared clonotypes was less probable than generation of clonotypes shared by all four donors.

There are 14 residues in the CDR3. Germline V lookup: CDR1 SGHRS, CDR2 YFSETQ. Trimming left V 4 bases short and J 6 bases short, with 17 bases between. Data came from immunoSEQ multiplex PCR; TCRdb stores just in-frame clones and leaves some out. This table has more than 1,200,000 clones, approximately 98.5% appearing once. Notes on this clone: The antigen remains unidentified.

V usage is TRBV5-1 and J usage is TRBJ2-7, with D possibly being TRBD1 (6 bases). This clonotype was obtained from a man younger than 45 in good health. The sequenced sample consisted of naive CD4+ T cells sorted from blood. Subset given: CD45RA+ positively selected. In DNA form, the CDR3 reads TGCGCCAGCAGCCCCGACGACAGGATAGGCGAGCAGTACTTC. It codes for CASSPDDRIGEQYF.